These T cell receptor beta chains were read from a single sample in a study of regulatory T cells in long-lasting Graves disease. Each CDR3 protein is one row after TCRdb ran MiXCR on the multiplex PCR reads. The table shows roughly 400,000 distinct CDR3 sequences, with 20% to 25% occurring only once. The sample consisted of peripheral blood mononuclear cells (PBMCs), taken when the disease was refractory, from a patient treated with antithyroid drugs. The receptors derive from a female donor with Graves disease. CDR3s include the opening cysteine and the closing phenylalanine or tryptophan. A D gene is named only where the DNA matches it firmly. Not every row has a clone size; where given, it reads once, few, many or a size class.

J: TRBJ1-6; size: many; D: .; V: TRBV28; CDR3: CASSPETDYNSPLHF; DNA: TGTGCCAGCAGTCCTGAGACGGATTATAATTCACCCCTCCACTTT
J: TRBJ2-2; size: .; D: .; V: TRBV30; CDR3: CAWSSRQAGELFF; DNA: TGTGCCTGGAGCTCTAGGCAGGCCGGGGAGCTGTTTTTT
J: TRBJ1-6; size: many; D: .; V: TRBV28; CDR3: CASSPGLKTLHF; DNA: TGTGCCAGCAGTCCCGGCTTGAAAACCCTCCACTTT
J: TRBJ2-2; size: few; D: .; V: TRBV4-3; CDR3: CASSQDWGPRVSNTVELFF; DNA: TGCGCCAGCAGCCAAGATTGGGGACCCAGGGTGTCGAACACCGTGGAGCTGTTTTTT
J: TRBJ2-5; size: .; D: .; V: TRBV5-4; CDR3: CASSLKGQQETQYF; DNA: TGTGCCAGCAGCTTAAAGGGGCAACAAGAGACCCAGTACTTC
J: TRBJ1-2; size: few; D: TRBD1; V: TRBV24-1; CDR3: CATSDRTGSGYGYTF; DNA: TGTGCCACCAGTGATAGGACAGGGAGCGGCTATGGCTACACCTTC
J: TRBJ1-5; size: many; D: .; V: TRBV2; CDR3: CASSEASMASFHQPQHF; DNA: TGTGCCAGCAGTGAAGCTAGTATGGCCTCCTTTCATCAGCCCCAGCATTTT
J: TRBJ1-1; size: many; D: .; V: TRBV28; CDR3: CASSSPSWGLGTEAFF; DNA: TGTGCCAGCAGCTCCCCCAGTTGGGGGCTGGGCACTGAAGCTTTCTTT
J: TRBJ1-2; size: many; D: .; V: TRBV11-2; CDR3: CASSLSGGAGGYTF; DNA: TGTGCCAGCAGCTTATCCGGGGGCGCAGGTGGCTACACCTTC
J: TRBJ1-1; size: .; D: .; V: TRBV15; CDR3: CATSSILGNTEAFF; DNA: TGTGCCACCAGCAGCATCTTGGGGAACACTGAAGCTTTCTTT